This entry is about one T cell receptor (beta chain). The antigen is undetermined. V dropped 4 bases and J dropped 5; count of bases not matched to a gene: 4. The length of the CDR3 is 14 residues. Germline assignment: CDR1 KGHDR and CDR2 SFDVKD. TCRdb fed the 5' RACE reads into MiXCR, producing one record per CDR3 protein. Here the sample spans about 400,000 distinct CDR3 sequences, about a sixth being singletons. This entry is derived from a study of T-cell memory formation after mild COVID-19. Study-wide context: Across donors, TCR clusters were largely donor specific. General observations from the study: CD4+ contracting clones were mainly CM and EM; CD8+ ones, EMRA. Confirmation was lacking for SARS-CoV-2 specificity of second-wave clones that peaked on day 37. CD4/CD8 balance characterized clones contracting day 15 to 85, and CD4+ skew characterized later expanders.

V is TRBV24-1 and J is TRBJ2-1; 7 positions match TRBD1. This clonotype originated in a man aged 18 to 29 who had mild COVID-19 (a few samples of this study predate the infection). Cell type and time point are not known. What was sequenced was PBMCs or a T cell subset sorted from them (not recorded which). The CDR3 DNA reads TGTGCCACCAGTGACCCCAGGGGGAACAATGAGCAGTTCTTC. It encodes CATSDPRGNNEQFF.